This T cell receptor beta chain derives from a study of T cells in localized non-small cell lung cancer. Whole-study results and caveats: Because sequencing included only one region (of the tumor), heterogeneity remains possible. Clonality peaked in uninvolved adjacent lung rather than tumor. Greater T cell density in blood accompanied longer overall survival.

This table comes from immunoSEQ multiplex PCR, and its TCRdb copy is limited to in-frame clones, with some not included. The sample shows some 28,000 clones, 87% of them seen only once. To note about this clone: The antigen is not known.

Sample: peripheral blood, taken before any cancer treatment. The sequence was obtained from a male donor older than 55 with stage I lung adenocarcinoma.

The CDR3 DNA sequence: TGCGCCAGCAGCTTGGCCGGGGGTACAGTTTACGAGCAGTACTTC. Protein sequence: CASSLAGGTVYEQYF. The J gene is TRBJ2-7, the V gene TRBV5-1; the D gene is possibly TRBD2 (6 bases). CDR3 length equals 15 residues. V was cut by 0 bases and J by 4 bases, with 14 bases left in between. Germline V lookup: CDR1 SGHRS, CDR2 YFSETQ.